This TCR beta chain was obtained from a study of T cell repertoires in cytomegalovirus infection. The wider study: HLA-B-restricted CMV epitopes that are well studied were used alongside recently identified HLA-C-restricted ones. Public TCR beta signatures marked donors with CMV infection and the matching HLA.

A note on this clonotype: Its antigen is not identified. Compared with germline, one end of the junction differs, possibly owing to a read error.

Regarding the study as a whole: Public TCR beta family frequency separated CMV-and-HLA carriers, including in an independent cohort. Ex vivo, HLA-C-restricted CMV-specific TCR beta clonotypes prevailed over the rest of the response.

There are 14 residues in the CDR3. CDR1 and CDR2 (germline): MNHEY, SMNVEV (reference sequence). TCRdb used MiXCR to reprocess the reads, holding one entry per CDR3 protein. The sample carries approximately 990,000 distinct CDR3 sequences, about a third recorded once. The clonotype was recovered from a human donor in good health (CMV status not recorded). Some clones in this sample may be carry-over from other donors' samples. Specimen: cultured CD8+ T cells from PBMCs, collected from culture after CMV antigen stimulation. The chain uses TRBV27 and TRBJ2-2, with D possibly being TRBD2 (5 bases). CDR3 nucleotides: TGTGCCAGCAGTTACGGGATGAACACCGGGGAGCTGTATTTT. Translation: CASSYGMNTGELYF.